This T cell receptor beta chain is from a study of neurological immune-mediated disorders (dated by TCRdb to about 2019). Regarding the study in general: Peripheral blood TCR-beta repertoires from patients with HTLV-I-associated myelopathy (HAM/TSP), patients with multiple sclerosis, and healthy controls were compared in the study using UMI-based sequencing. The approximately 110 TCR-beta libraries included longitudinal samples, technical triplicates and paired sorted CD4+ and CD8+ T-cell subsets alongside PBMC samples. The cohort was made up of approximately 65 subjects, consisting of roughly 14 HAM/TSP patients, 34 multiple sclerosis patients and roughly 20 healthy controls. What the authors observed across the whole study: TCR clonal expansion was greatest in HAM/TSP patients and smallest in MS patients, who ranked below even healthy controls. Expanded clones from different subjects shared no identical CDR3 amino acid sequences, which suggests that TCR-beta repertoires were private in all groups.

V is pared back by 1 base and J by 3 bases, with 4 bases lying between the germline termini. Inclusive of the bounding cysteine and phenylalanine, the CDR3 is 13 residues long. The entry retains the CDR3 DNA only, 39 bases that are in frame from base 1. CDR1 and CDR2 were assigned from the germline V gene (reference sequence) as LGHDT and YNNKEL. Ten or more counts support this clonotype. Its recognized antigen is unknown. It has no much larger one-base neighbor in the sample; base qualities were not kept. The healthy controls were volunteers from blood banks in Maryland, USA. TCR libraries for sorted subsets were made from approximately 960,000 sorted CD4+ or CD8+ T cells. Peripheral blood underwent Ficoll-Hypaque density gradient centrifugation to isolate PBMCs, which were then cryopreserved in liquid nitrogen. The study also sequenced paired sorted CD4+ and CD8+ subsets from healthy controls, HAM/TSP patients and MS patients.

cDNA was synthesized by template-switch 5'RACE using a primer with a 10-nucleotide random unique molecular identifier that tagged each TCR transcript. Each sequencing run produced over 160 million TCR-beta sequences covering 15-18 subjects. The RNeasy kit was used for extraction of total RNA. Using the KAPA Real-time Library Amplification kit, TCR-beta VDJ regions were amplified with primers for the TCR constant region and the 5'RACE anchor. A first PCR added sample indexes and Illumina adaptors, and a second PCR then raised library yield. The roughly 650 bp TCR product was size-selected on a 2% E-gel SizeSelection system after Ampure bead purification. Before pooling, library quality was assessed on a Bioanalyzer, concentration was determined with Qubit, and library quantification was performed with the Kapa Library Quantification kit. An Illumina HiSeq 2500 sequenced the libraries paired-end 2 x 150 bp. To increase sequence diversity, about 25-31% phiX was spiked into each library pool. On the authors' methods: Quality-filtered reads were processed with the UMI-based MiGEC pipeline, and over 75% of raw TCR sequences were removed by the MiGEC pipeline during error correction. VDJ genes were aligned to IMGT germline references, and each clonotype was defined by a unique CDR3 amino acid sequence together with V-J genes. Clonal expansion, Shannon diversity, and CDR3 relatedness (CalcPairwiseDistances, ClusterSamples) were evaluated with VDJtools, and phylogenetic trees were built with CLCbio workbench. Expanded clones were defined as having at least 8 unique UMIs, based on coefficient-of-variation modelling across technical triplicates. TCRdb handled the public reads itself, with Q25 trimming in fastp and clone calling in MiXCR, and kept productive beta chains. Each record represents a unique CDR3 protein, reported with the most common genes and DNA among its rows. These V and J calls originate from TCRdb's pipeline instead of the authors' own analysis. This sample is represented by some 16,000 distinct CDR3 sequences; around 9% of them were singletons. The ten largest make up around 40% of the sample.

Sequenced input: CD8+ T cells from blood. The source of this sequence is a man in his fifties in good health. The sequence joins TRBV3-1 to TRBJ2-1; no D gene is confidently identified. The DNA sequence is TGTGCCAGCAGCCAAGTCAGCTACAATGAGCAGTTCTTC. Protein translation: CASSQVSYNEQFF.